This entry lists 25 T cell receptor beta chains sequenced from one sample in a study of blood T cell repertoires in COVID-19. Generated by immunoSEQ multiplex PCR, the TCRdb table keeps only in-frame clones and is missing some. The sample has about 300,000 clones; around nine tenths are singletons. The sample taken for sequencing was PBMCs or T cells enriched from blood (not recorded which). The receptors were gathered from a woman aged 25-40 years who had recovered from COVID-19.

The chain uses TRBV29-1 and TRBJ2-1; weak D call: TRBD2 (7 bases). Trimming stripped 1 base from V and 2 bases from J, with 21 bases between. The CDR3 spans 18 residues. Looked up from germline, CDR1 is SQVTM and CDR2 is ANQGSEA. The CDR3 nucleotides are TGCAGCGTTGAAGGGGGGGGCGGGCATTTTGTAGCCTACAATGAGCAGTTCTTC. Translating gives CSVEGGGGHFVAYNEQFF.

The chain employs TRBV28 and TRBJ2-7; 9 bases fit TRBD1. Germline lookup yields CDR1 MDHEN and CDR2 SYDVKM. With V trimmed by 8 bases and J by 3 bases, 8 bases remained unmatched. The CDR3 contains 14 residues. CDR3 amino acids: CASSRQGVRYEQYF. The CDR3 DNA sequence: TGTGCCAGCTCACGACAGGGGGTCCGCTACGAGCAGTACTTC.

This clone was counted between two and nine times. CDR3 nucleotides: TGTGCCAGCAGCTTAACGGGACAGGGCGGCTACGAGCAGTACTTC. Protein sequence: CASSLTGQGGYEQYF. V is TRBV11-2 and J is TRBJ2-7; 9 nucleotides match TRBD1. Germline values: CDR1 SGHAT, CDR2 FQNNGV. The CDR3 has 15 residues. V lost 2 bases, J lost 3 bases, and 5 bases stayed unmatched.

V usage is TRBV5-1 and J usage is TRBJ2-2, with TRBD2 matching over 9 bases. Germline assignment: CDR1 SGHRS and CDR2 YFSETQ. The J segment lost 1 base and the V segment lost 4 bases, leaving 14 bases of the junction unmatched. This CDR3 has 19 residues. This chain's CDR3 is CASSLKTGLAPWNTGELFF. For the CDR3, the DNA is TGCGCCAGCAGCCTGAAAACGGGACTAGCCCCGTGGAACACCGGGGAGCTGTTTTTT.

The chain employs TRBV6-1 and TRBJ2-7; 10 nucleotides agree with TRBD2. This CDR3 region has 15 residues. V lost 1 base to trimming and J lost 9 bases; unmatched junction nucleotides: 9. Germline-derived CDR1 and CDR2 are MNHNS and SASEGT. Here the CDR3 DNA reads TGTGCCAGCAGTGAAGATCTAGCGGGAGATCGTGGGCAGTACTTC. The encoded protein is CASSEDLAGDRGQYF.

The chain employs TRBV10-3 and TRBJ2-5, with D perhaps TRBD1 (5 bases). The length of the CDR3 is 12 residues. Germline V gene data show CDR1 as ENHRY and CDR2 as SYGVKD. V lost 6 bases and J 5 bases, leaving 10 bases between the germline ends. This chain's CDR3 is CAIRAGQETQYF. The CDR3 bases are TGTGCCATCAGGGCAGGGCAGGAGACCCAGTACTTC.

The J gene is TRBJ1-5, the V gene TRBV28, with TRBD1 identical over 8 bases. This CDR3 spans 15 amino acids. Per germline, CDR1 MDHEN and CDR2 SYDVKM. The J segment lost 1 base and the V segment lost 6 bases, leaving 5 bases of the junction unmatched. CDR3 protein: CASSTRGQSNQPQHF. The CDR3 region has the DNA TGTGCCAGCAGCACCAGGGGGCAAAGCAATCAGCCCCAGCATTTT. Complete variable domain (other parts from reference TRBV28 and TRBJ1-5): DVKVTQSSRYLVKRTGEKVFLECVQDMDHENMFWYRQDPGLGLRLIYFSYDVKMKEKGDIPEGYSVSREKKERFSLILESASTNQTSMYLCASSTRGQSNQPQHFGDGTRLSIL.

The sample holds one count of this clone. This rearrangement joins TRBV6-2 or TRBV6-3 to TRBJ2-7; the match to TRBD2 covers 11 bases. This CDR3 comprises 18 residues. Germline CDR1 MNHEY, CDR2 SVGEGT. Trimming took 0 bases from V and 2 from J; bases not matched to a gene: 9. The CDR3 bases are TGTGCCAGCAGTTACTCGGTTTCTGGGACTAGCGGCCCCTACGAGCAGTACTTC. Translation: CASSYSVSGTSGPYEQYF.

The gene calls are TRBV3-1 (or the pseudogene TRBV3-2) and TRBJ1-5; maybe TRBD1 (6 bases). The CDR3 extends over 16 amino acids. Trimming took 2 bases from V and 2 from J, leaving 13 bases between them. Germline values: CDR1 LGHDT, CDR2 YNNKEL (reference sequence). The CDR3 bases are TGTGCCAGCAGCCAAAATGCCAGGGGTGGCAATCAGCCCCAGCATTTT. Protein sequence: CASSQNARGGNQPQHF.

CDR3 sequence (DNA): TGCGCCAGCAGCCAAGATCGGGGGACTACAGAGACCCAGTACTTC. Its protein product is CASSQDRGTTETQYF. The genes are TRBV4-1 and TRBJ2-5; TRBD2 aligns across 7 bases. Germline V gene lookup returns CDR1 MGHRA and CDR2 YSYEKL. V gave up 0 bases and J gave up 4 bases; unmatched junction bases: 5. This CDR3 is built from 15 residues.

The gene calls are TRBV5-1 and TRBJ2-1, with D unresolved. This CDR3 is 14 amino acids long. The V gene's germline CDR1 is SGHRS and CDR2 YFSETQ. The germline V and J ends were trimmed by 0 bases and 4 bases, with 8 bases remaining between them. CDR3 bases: TGCGCCAGCAGCTTGGGGCAGGTTTACAATGAGCAGTTCTTC. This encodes CASSLGQVYNEQFF.

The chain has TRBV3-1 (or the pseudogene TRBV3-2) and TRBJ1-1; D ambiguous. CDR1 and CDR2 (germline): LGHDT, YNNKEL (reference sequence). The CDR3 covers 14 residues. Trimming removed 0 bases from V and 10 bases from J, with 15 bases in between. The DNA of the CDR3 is TGTGCCAGCAGCCAAGAAACCGGGATCCTCGGAGCTTTCTTT. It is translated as CASSQETGILGAFF.

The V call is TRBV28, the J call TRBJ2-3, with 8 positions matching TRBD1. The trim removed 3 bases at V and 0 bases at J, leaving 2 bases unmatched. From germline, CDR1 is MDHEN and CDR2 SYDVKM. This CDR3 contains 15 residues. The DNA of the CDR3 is TGTGCCAGCAGTTTCGGACAGGGCAGCACAGATACGCAGTATTTT. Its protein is CASSFGQGSTDTQYF.

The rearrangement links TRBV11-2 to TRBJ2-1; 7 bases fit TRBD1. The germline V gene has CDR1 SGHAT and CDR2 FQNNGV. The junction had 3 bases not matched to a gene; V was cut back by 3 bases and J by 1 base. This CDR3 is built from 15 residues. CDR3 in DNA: TGTGCCAGCAGCTTCAGACAGGGTTCCTACAATGAGCAGTTCTTC. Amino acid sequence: CASSFRQGSYNEQFF.

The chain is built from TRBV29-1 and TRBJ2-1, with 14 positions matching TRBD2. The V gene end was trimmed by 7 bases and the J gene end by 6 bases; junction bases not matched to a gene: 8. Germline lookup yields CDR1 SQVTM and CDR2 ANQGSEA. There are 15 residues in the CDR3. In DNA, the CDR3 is TGCAGCGCTGGGACTAGCGGGAGCCCCGGCAATGAGCAGTTCTTC. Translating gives CSAGTSGSPGNEQFF.

CDR3 region: CASGPPREDYSYEQYF. CDR3 coding DNA: TGTGCTAGTGGTCCCCCCAGGGAGGACTACTCCTACGAGCAGTACTTC. The chain uses TRBV12-5 and TRBJ2-7, with a possible D match to TRBD2 (6 bases). CDR3 length: 16 amino acids. Germline assignment: CDR1 LGHNT and CDR2 FRNRAP. Trimming stripped 5 bases from V and 0 bases from J, with 17 bases between.

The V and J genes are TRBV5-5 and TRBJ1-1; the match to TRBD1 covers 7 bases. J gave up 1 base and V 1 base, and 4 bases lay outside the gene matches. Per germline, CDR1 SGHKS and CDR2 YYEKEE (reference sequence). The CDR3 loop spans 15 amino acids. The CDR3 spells CASSLFGTENTEAFF. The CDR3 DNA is TGTGCCAGCAGCTTGTTTGGGACAGAGAACACTGAAGCTTTCTTT.

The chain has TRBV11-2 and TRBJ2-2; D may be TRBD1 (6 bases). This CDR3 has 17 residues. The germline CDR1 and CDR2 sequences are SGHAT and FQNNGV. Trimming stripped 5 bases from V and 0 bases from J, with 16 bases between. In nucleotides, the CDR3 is TGTGCCAGCAGCCTTTCCTGGACAGTTTCGAACACCGGGGAGCTGTTTTTT. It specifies CASSLSWTVSNTGELFF.

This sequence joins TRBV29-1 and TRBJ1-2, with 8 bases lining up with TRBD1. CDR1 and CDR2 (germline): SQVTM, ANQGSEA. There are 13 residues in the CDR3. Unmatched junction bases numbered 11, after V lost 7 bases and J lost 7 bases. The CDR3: CSGSIGTGRGYTF. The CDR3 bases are TGCAGCGGAAGTATCGGGACAGGTCGTGGCTACACCTTC.

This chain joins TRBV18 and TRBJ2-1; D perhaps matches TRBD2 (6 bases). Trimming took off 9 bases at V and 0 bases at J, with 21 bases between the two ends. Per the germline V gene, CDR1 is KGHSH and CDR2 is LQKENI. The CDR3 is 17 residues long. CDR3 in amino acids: CASLGSGGVSSYNEQFF. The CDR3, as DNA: TGTGCCAGTTTGGGATCTGGCGGGGTGAGCTCCTACAATGAGCAGTTCTTC.

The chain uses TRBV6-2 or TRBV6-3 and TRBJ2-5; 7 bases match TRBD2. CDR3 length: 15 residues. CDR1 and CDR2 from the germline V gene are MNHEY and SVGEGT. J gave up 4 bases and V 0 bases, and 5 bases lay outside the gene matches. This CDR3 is CASSYSSGIVETQYF. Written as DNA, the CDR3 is TGTGCCAGCAGTTACTCAAGCGGGATAGTAGAGACCCAGTACTTC.

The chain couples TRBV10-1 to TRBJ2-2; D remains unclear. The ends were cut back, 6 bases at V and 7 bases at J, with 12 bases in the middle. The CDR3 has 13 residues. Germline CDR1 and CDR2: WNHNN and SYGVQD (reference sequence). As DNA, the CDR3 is TGCGCCAGCAGCGCGAACACTATCGGGGAGCTGTTTTTT. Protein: CASSANTIGELFF.

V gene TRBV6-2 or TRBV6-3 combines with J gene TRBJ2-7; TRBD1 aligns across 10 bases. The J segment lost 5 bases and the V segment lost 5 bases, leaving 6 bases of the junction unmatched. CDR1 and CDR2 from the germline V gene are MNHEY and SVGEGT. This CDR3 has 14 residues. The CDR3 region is CASSTRDRGDEQYF. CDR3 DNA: TGTGCCAGCAGTACGCGGGACAGGGGCGACGAGCAGTACTTC.

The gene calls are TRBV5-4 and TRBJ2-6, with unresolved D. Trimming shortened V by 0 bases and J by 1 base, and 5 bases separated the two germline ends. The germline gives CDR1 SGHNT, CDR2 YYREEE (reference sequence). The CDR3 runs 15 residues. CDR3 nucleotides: TGTGCCAGCAGCTTGGACCTATCTGGGGCCAACGTCCTGACTTTC. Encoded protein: CASSLDLSGANVLTF.

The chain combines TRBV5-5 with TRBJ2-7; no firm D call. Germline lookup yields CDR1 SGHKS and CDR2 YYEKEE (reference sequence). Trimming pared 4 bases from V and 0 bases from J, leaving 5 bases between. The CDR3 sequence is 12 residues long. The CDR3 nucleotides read TGTGCCAGCAGCCCCTACTCCTACGAGCAGTACTTC. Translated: CASSPYSYEQYF.